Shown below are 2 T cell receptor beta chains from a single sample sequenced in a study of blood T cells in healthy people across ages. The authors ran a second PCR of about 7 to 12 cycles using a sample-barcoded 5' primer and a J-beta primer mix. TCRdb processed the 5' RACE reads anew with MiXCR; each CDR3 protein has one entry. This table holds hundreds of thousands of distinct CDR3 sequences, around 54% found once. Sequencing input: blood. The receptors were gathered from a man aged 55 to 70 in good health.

The CDR3 region is CATSRAGTGAYEQYF. As DNA, the CDR3 is TGTGCCACCAGCAGAGCGGGGACAGGGGCGTACGAGCAGTACTTC. The chain joins TRBV15 to TRBJ2-4, with TRBD1 matching over 10 bases. The J call may not be correct, given that the DNA end is closer to TRBJ2-7. In germline, CDR1 is LNHNV, CDR2 YYDKDF (reference sequence). The CDR3 extends over 15 amino acids.

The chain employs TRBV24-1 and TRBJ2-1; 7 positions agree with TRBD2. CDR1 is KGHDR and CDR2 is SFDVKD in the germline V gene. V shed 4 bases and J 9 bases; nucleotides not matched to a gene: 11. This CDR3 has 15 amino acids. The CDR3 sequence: CATSDRPLGGSEQFF. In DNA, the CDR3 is TGTGCCACCAGTGACCGACCCTTGGGGGGGAGTGAGCAGTTCTTC.